The entry that follows covers one TCR beta chain sequence. Its target is not known. The CDR3 regions of TCR beta were amplified from RNA transcripts. HTBI primers were employed in a first-round RT-PCR of the TCR CDR3. MiXCR, applied by TCRdb to the multiplex PCR reads, yields one record per CDR3 protein. The sample includes approximately 520,000 distinct CDR3 sequences, about 20% of them seen just once. These data come from a study of T cells in Graves' hyperthyroidism and ophthalmopathy. Findings of the study overall: Ophthalmopathy was told apart from stable hyperthyroidism by a 13 V-J model.

Trimming removed 4 bases at V and 1 base at J, with 9 bases between. The germline CDR1 and CDR2 sequences are SQVTM and ANQGSEA. CDR3 size: 13 residues. The sequencing input was blood. This receptor was taken from a man aged 18 to 35 with Graves' hyperthyroidism. The rearrangement uses TRBV29-1 and TRBJ2-3, with a possible D match to TRBD1 (5 bases). The CDR3 is CSVVGRGTDTQYF. The DNA of the CDR3 is TGCAGCGTTGTAGGCAGGGGCACAGATACGCAGTATTTT.